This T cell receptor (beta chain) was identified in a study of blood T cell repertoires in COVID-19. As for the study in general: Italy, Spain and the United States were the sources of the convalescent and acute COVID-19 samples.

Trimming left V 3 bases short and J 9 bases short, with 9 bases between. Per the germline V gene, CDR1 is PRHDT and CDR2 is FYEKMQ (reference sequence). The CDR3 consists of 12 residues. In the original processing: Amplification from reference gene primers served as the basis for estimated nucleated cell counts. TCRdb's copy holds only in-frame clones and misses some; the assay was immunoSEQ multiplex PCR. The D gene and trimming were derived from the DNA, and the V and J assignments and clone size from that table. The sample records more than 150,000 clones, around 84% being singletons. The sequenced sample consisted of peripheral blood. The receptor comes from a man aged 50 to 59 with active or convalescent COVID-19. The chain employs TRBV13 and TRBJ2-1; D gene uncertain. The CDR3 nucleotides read TGTGCCAGCAGCTTTCGGGTGCGTGAGCAGTTCTTC. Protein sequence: CASSFRVREQFF.